What follows is one TCR beta chain and its context. Its antigen remains unidentified. The entry originates in a study of graft-versus-host responses after intestinal transplantation. Overall study findings and caveats: GvH clones appeared in recipient marrow, some first in ileum or blood.

Graft tissue processing released intraepithelial and lamina propria lymphocytes. TCRdb keeps only in-frame clones here, not all; method: immunoSEQ multiplex PCR. The data hold about 63,000 clones, with around 86% observed a single time. The CDR3 totals 14 residues. Germline CDR1 and CDR2: MDHEN and SYDVKM. J gave up 7 bases and V 3 bases, and 5 bases lay outside the gene matches. The sample in question was ileum tissue, obtained more than 350 days after transplant. This clonotype originated in a human patient who received an intestinal transplant, so some T cells may come from the graft donor. The chain has TRBV28 and TRBJ2-2; TRBD1 aligns across 7 bases. The CDR3 here is CASSFRGWSGELFF. The CDR3 region has the DNA TGTGCCAGCAGTTTCAGGGGGTGGAGCGGGGAGCTGTTTTTT.